The 11 T cell receptor beta chains given below trace back to one sample, sequenced in a study of blood T cell repertoires in COVID-19. Produced via immunoSEQ multiplex PCR; TCRdb's table is partial and in-frame only. In the table there are 250,000 to 350,000 clones, approximately 90% of which are singletons. The source material was PBMCs or T cells enriched from blood (not recorded which). These receptors were collected from a woman aged 60-75 years in a cohort exposed to, infected with or recovered from COVID-19 (not recorded which).

This clone is a singleton in its sample. The chain links TRBV13 to TRBJ1-1, with 8 bases identical to TRBD1. Germline CDR1 and CDR2: PRHDT and FYEKMQ (reference sequence). The CDR3 consists of 16 residues. Unmatched junction bases numbered 8, after V lost 5 bases and J lost 0 bases. The CDR3 reads CASSPGTGRMNTEAFF. CDR3 DNA: TGTGCCAGCAGCCCAGGGACAGGAAGAATGAACACTGAAGCTTTCTTT.

This chain joins TRBV19 and TRBJ1-5, with D tentatively TRBD1 (5 bases). V lost 3 bases to trimming and J lost 6 bases, with 18 bases between them. Germline-derived CDR1 and CDR2 are LNHDA and SQIVND (reference sequence). This CDR3 has 16 residues. CDR3 sequence (DNA): TGTGCCAGTAGTATGCCGTACCCAGGGCTCGGTCAGCCCCAGCATTTT. Protein: CASSMPYPGLGQPQHF. Looking up the rest from reference TRBV19 and TRBJ1-5 gives the full variable domain: DGGITQSPKYLFRKEGQNVTLSCEQNLNHDAMYWYRQDPGQGLRLIYYSQIVNDFQKGDIAEGYSVSREKKESFPLTVTSAQKNPTAFYLCASSMPYPGLGQPQHFGDGTRLSIL.

This sequence joins TRBV15 and TRBJ2-7; D is undetermined. This CDR3 contains 14 residues. The V end lost 0 bases, the J end lost 2 bases, and 8 bases lay between the germline ends. From germline, CDR1 is LNHNV and CDR2 YYDKDF (reference sequence). The chain's CDR3 is CATSRDRQAYEQYF. The DNA for the CDR3 is TGTGCCACCAGCAGAGATCGGCAGGCCTACGAGCAGTACTTC.

The chain links TRBV12-5 to TRBJ2-5, with 8 bases fitting TRBD2. The CDR3 covers 17 residues. V lost 2 bases and J lost 0; bases outside the gene matches: 8. CDR1 is LGHNT and CDR2 is FRNRAP in the germline V gene. The CDR3, as DNA: TGTGCTAGTGGTTTGCGTATTAGCGGGACCTACCAAGAGACCCAGTACTTC. Protein product: CASGLRISGTYQETQYF.

Only one count was recorded for this clone. The chain has TRBV7-6 and TRBJ1-1; the D is unclear. From germline, CDR1 is SGHVS and CDR2 FNYEAQ. The ends were cut back, 2 bases at V and 2 bases at J, with 6 bases in the middle. The CDR3 loop spans 13 amino acids. CDR3 amino acids: CASSLTVNTEAFF. CDR3 nucleotide sequence: TGTGCCAGCAGCTTAACAGTTAACACTGAAGCTTTCTTT.

CDR3 amino acids: CATHSGGNTGELFF. The CDR3, as DNA: TGCGCCACCCATTCTGGAGGGAACACCGGGGAGCTGTTTTTT. The chain links TRBV5-1 to TRBJ2-2; D is perhaps TRBD2 (5 bases). The ends were cut back, 9 bases at V and 1 base at J, with 13 bases in the middle. The CDR3 runs to 14 residues. Germline V gene data show CDR1 as SGHRS and CDR2 as YFSETQ.

V and J are TRBV7-2 and TRBJ2-3, with TRBD2 matching over 10 bases. Trimming cost V 5 bases and J 6 bases; bases outside gene matches: 8. The CDR3 extends over 15 amino acids. Germline V gene lookup returns CDR1 SGHTA and CDR2 FQGNSA. CDR3 nucleotide sequence: TGTGCCAGCAGCGGTAGCGGGAGGTATGCGGATACGCAGTATTTT. Residues: CASSGSGRYADTQYF.

This clone showed up just a few times. The rearrangement links TRBV7-6 to TRBJ1-2; possible D gene TRBD1, 5 bases. The CDR3 totals 13 residues. The V end lost 5 bases, the J end lost 4 bases, and 11 bases lay between the germline ends. The V gene's germline CDR1 is SGHVS and CDR2 FNYEAQ. CDR3 bases: TGTGCCAGCAGCCCACCGGGGGTCTATGGCTACACCTTC. Protein sequence: CASSPPGVYGYTF.

This chain connects TRBV7-2 to TRBJ2-7, with 7 positions matching TRBD2. The V gene end was trimmed by 3 bases and the J gene end by 4 bases; junction bases not matched to a gene: 6. Germline CDR1 SGHTA, CDR2 FQGNSA. This CDR3 spans 14 amino acids. This chain's CDR3 is CASSFFTSAYEQYF. DNA for the CDR3: TGTGCCAGCAGCTTTTTTACTAGCGCGTACGAGCAGTACTTC.

V and J are TRBV18 and TRBJ2-3; 10 bases map to TRBD2. The CDR3 is 15 amino acids. V lost 4 bases to trimming and J lost 0 bases; unmatched junction nucleotides: 1. Germline CDR1 reads KGHSH; CDR2 reads LQKENI. CDR3 nucleotide sequence: TGTGCCAGCTCACGGACTAGCGGTAGCACAGATACGCAGTATTTT. Translation: CASSRTSGSTDTQYF.

The chain couples TRBV19 to TRBJ2-2; D ambiguous. CDR3 size: 13 residues. V shed 5 bases and J shed 6 bases, with 10 bases lying between them. Germline CDR1 and CDR2: LNHDA and SQIVND (reference sequence). Here the CDR3 reads CASSVSGAGELFF. In DNA, the CDR3 is TGTGCCAGTAGTGTTAGTGGAGCCGGGGAGCTGTTTTTT.